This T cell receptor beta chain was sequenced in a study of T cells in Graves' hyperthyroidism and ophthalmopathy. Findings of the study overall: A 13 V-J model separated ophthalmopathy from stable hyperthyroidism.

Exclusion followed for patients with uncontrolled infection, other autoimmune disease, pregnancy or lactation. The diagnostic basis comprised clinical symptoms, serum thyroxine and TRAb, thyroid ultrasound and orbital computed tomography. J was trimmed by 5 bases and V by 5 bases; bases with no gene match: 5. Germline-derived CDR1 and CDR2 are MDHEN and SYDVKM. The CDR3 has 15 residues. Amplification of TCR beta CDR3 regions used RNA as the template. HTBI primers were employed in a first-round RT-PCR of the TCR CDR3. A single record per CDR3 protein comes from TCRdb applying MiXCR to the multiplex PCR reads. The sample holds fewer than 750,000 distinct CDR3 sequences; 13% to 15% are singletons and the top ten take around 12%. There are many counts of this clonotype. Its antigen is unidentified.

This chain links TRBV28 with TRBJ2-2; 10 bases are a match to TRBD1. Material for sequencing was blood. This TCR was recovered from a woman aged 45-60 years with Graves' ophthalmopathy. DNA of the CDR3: TGTGCCAGCAGTCCCGCGGGACAGGGGACCGGGGAGCTGTTTTTT. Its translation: CASSPAGQGTGELFF.